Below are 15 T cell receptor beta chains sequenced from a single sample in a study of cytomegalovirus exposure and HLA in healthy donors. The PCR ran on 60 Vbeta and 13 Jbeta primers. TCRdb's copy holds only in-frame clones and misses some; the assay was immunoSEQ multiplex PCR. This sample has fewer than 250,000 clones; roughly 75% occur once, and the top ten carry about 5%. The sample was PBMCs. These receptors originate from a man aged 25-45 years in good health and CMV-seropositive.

The CDR3 DNA follows: TGTGCCAGCAGCCCAGGGCCGGGTTCGGGGGCCAACGTCCTGACTTTC. This codes for CASSPGPGSGANVLTF. The chain is built from TRBV7-3 and TRBJ2-6, with D perhaps TRBD1 (5 bases). The CDR3 length is 16 residues. Germline CDR1 and CDR2: SGHTA and FQGTGA. Trimming left V 5 bases short and J 4 bases short, with 15 bases between.

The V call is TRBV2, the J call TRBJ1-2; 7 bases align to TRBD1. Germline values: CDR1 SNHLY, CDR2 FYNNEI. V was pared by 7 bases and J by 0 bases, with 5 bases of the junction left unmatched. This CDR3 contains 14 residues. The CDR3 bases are TGTGCCAGCAATGACAGGGATCCTAACTATGGCTACACCTTC. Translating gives CASNDRDPNYGYTF.

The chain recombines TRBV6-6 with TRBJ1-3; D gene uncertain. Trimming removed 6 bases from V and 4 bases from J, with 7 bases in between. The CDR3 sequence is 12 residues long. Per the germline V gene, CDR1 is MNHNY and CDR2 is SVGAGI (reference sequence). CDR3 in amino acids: CASSQEGNTIYF. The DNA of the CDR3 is TGTGCCAGCAGCCAAGAGGGAAACACCATATATTTT.

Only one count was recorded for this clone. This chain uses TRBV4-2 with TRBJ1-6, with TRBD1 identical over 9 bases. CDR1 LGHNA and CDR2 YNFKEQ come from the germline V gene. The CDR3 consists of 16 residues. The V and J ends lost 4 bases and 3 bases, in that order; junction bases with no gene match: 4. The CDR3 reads CASSPATGGYNSPLHF. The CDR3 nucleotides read TGTGCCAGCAGCCCCGCGACAGGGGGCTATAATTCACCCCTCCACTTT.

The CDR3 region is CASSPRGTGLLFRNSPLHF. The CDR3 nucleotides are TGTGCCAGCAGCCCACGGGGGACGGGACTGCTTTTTCGTAATTCACCCCTCCACTTT. The chain is built from TRBV5-6 and TRBJ1-6, with a possible D match to TRBD1 (5 bases). CDR1 and CDR2 (germline): SGHDT, YYEEEE. The V end lost 4 bases, the J end lost 6 bases, and 26 bases lay between the germline ends. This CDR3 is 19 amino acids long.

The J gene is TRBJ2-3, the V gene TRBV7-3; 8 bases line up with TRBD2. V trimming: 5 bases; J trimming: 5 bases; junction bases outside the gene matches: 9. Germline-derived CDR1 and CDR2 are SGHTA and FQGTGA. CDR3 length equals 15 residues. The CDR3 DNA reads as TGTGCCAGCAGCCCCCGGGAGGGCGCCGTAGATACGCAGTATTTT. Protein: CASSPREGAVDTQYF.

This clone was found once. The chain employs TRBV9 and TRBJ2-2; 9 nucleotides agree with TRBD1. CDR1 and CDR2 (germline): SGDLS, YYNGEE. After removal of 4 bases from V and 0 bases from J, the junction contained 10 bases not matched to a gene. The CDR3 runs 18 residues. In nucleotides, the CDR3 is TGTGCCAGCAGCTTCCCATCTAGACAGGGGGCGAACACCGGGGAGCTGTTTTTT. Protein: CASSFPSRQGANTGELFF.

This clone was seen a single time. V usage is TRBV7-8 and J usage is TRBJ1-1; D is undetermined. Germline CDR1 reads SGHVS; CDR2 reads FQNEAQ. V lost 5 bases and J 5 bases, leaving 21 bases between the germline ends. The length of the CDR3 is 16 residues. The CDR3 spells CASSLDGRSGGTEAFF. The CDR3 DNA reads TGTGCCAGCAGCCTAGACGGCCGGAGTGGTGGGACTGAAGCTTTCTTT. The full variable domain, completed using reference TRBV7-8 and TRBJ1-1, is GAGVSQSPRYKVAKRGQDVALRCDPISGHVSLFWYQQALGQGPEFLTYFQNEAQLDKSGLPSDRFFAERPEGSVSTLKIQRTQQEDSAVYLCASSLDGRSGGTEAFFGQGTRLTVV.

The CDR3 DNA reads as TGTGCCAGCAGTCCCTCGACAGATACGCAGTATTTT. Translating gives CASSPSTDTQYF. The chain joins TRBV6-1 to TRBJ2-3; D not resolved. Trimming cost V 5 bases and J 3 bases, with 6 bases left between them. The CDR3 loop spans 12 amino acids. Germline V gene data show CDR1 as MNHNS and CDR2 as SASEGT.

CDR3 amino acids: CASSLSVGVAEEQYF. The CDR3 DNA reads TGTGCCAGCAGTTTATCGGTGGGAGTAGCGGAAGAGCAGTACTTC. The chain has TRBV27 and TRBJ2-7; D is possibly TRBD2 (6 bases). CDR3 size: 15 residues. Germline V lookup: CDR1 MNHEY, CDR2 SMNVEV (reference sequence). V dropped 0 bases and J dropped 7 bases, with 16 bases sitting between them.

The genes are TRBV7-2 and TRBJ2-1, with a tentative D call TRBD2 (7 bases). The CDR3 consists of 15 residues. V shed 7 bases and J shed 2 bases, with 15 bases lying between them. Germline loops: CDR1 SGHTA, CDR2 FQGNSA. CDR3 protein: CASTTGGAAYNEQFF. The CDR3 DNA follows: TGTGCCAGCACCACTGGGGGGGCCGCCTACAATGAGCAGTTCTTC.

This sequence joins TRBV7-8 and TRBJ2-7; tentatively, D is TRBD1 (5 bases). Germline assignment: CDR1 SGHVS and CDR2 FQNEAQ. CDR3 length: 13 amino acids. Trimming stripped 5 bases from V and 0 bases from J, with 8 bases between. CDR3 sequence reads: CASSPGPSYEQYF. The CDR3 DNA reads TGTGCCAGCAGCCCAGGGCCCTCCTACGAGCAGTACTTC. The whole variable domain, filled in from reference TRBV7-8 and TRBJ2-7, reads GAGVSQSPRYKVAKRGQDVALRCDPISGHVSLFWYQQALGQGPEFLTYFQNEAQLDKSGLPSDRFFAERPEGSVSTLKIQRTQQEDSAVYLCASSPGPSYEQYFGPGTRLTVT.

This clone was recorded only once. CDR3 in DNA: TGTGCCAGCAGCCAAGGGCTAGCGGGAGAGGAAAAGACCCAGTACTTC. It encodes CASSQGLAGEEKTQYF. The rearrangement uses TRBV4-2 and TRBJ2-5, with 10 bases fitting TRBD2. Germline trimming cut 1 base from V and 6 bases from J; bases unmatched to any gene: 8. The CDR3 consists of 16 residues. Looked up from germline, CDR1 is LGHNA and CDR2 is YNFKEQ.

The CDR3 nucleotides are TGTGCCAGCAGTTACTCGGGCTTCTACGAGCAGTACTTC. Its translation is CASSYSGFYEQYF. This chain connects TRBV6-5 to TRBJ2-7, with D unclear. V was shortened by 0 bases and J by 3 bases, with 6 bases between the two germline ends. Looked up from germline, CDR1 is MNHEY and CDR2 is SVGAGI. CDR3 size: 13 residues.

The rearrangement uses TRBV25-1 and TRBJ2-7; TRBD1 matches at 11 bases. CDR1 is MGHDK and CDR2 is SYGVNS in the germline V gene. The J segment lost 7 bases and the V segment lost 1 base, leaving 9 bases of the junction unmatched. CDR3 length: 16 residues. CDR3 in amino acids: CASSEFEDRGRGEQYF. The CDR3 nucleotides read TGTGCCAGCAGTGAATTCGAGGACAGGGGGCGTGGAGAGCAGTACTTC.